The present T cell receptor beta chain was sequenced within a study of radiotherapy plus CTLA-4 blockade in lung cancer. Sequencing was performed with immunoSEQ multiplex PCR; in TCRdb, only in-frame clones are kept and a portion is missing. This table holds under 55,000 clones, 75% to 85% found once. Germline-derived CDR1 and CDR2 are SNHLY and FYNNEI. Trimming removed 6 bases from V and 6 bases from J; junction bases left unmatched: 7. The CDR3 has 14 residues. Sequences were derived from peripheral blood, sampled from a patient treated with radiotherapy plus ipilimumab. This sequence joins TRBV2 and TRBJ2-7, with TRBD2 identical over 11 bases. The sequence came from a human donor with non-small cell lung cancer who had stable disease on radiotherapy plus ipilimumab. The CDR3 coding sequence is TGTGCCAGCAGACTAGCGGGGGTAGCACCCGAGCAGTACTTC. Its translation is CASRLAGVAPEQYF. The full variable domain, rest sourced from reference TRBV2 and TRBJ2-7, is EPEVTQTPSHQVTQMGQEVILRCVPISNHLYFYWYRQILGQKVEFLVSFYNNEISEKSEIFDDQFSVERPDGSNFTLKIRSTKLEDSAMYFCASRLAGVAPEQYFGPGTRLTVT.